These 26 T cell receptor beta chains came from one sample sequenced in a study of T cell clones after liver transplantation. Profiling relied on immunoSEQ multiplex PCR, and the TCRdb table lists in-frame clones only, not all of them. The sample contains 55,000 or so clones, 60% to 80% of which appear only once. The sequences come from CD4+ T cells from blood, collected before liver transplant. Receptors originate from a human donor who received a liver transplant.

The chain links TRBV9 to TRBJ1-1, with a possible D match to TRBD1 (6 bases). The CDR3 consists of 13 residues. The V gene lost 4 bases and the J gene lost 0 bases, with 7 bases spanning the gap. CDR1 SGDLS and CDR2 YYNGEE come from the germline V gene. CDR3 in DNA: TGTGCCAGCAGCCGGACAGTGAACACTGAAGCTTTCTTT. Translation: CASSRTVNTEAFF.

The gene calls are TRBV6-4 and TRBJ1-2; 7 nucleotides match TRBD1. J gave up 4 bases and V 6 bases, and 2 bases lay outside the gene matches. Looked up from germline, CDR1 is MRHNA and CDR2 is SNTAGT. This CDR3 contains 12 residues. This CDR3 is CASRGQPYGYTF. The CDR3, as DNA: TGTGCCAGCAGGGGACAGCCCTATGGCTACACCTTC.

This clone has more than one count but fewer than ten. The J gene is TRBJ1-4, the V gene TRBV10-2, with D tentatively TRBD1 (6 bases). The CDR3 is 12 residues long. Per germline, CDR1 WSHSY and CDR2 SAAADI. V dropped 2 bases and J dropped 8 bases, with 6 bases sitting between them. CDR3 coding DNA: TGCGCCAGCAGTGAGAGGGGGGAAAAACTGTTTTTT. It specifies CASSERGEKLFF.

This clone showed up just a few times. The chain is built from TRBV6-5 and TRBJ1-3, with 9 bases that match TRBD1. This CDR3 contains 15 residues. Germline V gene data show CDR1 as MNHEY and CDR2 as SVGAGI. V lost 8 bases to trimming and J lost 0 bases; unmatched junction nucleotides: 5. The CDR3 coding sequence is TGTGCCAGCGGAAGGACAGGGGACTCTGGAAACACCATATATTTT. Translating it yields CASGRTGDSGNTIYF.

J is TRBJ1-1 and V is TRBV29-1, with D possibly TRBD1 on 5 matching bases. Germline lookup yields CDR1 SQVTM and CDR2 ANQGSEA. V lost 1 base, J lost 3 bases, and 15 bases lay in between. The CDR3 extends over 15 amino acids. The CDR3 region has the DNA TGCAGCGTTGAAGTAAGGGGCCGTTGGGACACTGAAGCTTTCTTT. Its protein product is CSVEVRGRWDTEAFF.

This sequence joins TRBV30 and TRBJ2-7; TRBD2 matches at 7 bases. V dropped 0 bases and J dropped 7; count of bases not matched to a gene: 9. Germline V gene data show CDR1 as GTSNPN and CDR2 as SVGIG (reference sequence). The CDR3 spans 14 residues. The CDR3 reads CAWSVGRGVGEQYF. The CDR3 DNA reads TGTGCCTGGAGTGTTGGTCGGGGGGTGGGTGAGCAGTACTTC.

The chain has TRBV5-1 and TRBJ1-2; D gene unclear. Germline-derived CDR1 and CDR2 are SGHRS and YFSETQ. This CDR3 region has 13 residues. Trimming removed 3 bases at V and 4 bases at J, with 10 bases between. In nucleotides, the CDR3 is TGCGCCAGCAGCTGGGAAGAGGGCTATGGCTACACCTTC. Translation gives CASSWEEGYGYTF.

The J gene is TRBJ1-1, the V gene TRBV28; D is uncertain. CDR1 and CDR2 (germline): MDHEN, SYDVKM. V lost 2 bases, J lost 6 bases, and 7 bases lay in between. CDR3 length: 12 residues. The CDR3 sequence: CASSLRGPEAFF. The CDR3, as DNA: TGTGCCAGCAGTTTAAGAGGGCCTGAAGCTTTCTTT. Variable domain in full (rest from reference TRBV28 and TRBJ1-1): DVKVTQSSRYLVKRTGEKVFLECVQDMDHENMFWYRQDPGLGLRLIYFSYDVKMKEKGDIPEGYSVSREKKERFSLILESASTNQTSMYLCASSLRGPEAFFGQGTRLTVV.

This rearrangement joins TRBV10-3 to TRBJ1-1; D uncertain. V lost 7 bases and J 2 bases, leaving 11 bases between the germline ends. The CDR3 sequence is 13 residues long. CDR1 ENHRY and CDR2 SYGVKD come from the germline V gene. Here the CDR3 reads CAIKREGNTEAFF. CDR3 nucleotide sequence: TGTGCCATCAAAAGGGAGGGAAACACTGAAGCTTTCTTT.

In this sample, this clone turned up many times. The rearrangement links TRBV7-2 to TRBJ2-1; weak D call: TRBD1 (5 bases). The CDR3 runs 15 residues. The ends were cut back, 0 bases at V and 9 bases at J, with 15 bases in the middle. CDR1 and CDR2 (germline): SGHTA, FQGNSA. The CDR3 region has the DNA TGTGCCAGCAGCTTAGCGGGCAACAGGCGAGGTGAGCAGTTCTTC. This sequence encodes CASSLAGNRRGEQFF.

The CDR3 protein is CASRSQENTEAFF. The CDR3 DNA is TGTGCCAGCAGGTCACAGGAGAACACTGAAGCTTTCTTT. V usage is TRBV2 and J usage is TRBJ1-1; TRBD1 might be the D (5 bases). V lost 6 bases and J 1 base, leaving 9 bases between the germline ends. The germline V gene encodes CDR1 SNHLY and CDR2 FYNNEI. This CDR3 is 13 amino acids long.

This clone was recorded at least ten times. CDR3 amino acids: CAISDLNSPLHF. DNA of the CDR3: TGTGCCATCAGTGACCTTAATTCACCCCTCCACTTT. The V gene is TRBV10-3, the J gene TRBJ1-6; D not resolved. The V end was cut by 3 bases, the J end by 6 bases, with 3 bases between. This CDR3 is built from 12 residues. CDR1 is ENHRY, CDR2 SYGVKD, per germline.

This clone was picked up a small number of times. In DNA, the CDR3 is TGTGCCATCACCCCAGGGGGAAACACTGAAGCTTTCTTT. This codes for CAITPGGNTEAFF. The rearrangement links TRBV10-3 to TRBJ1-1; the match to TRBD1 covers 7 bases. The ends lost 7 bases at V and 2 bases at J; junction bases unmatched: 4. Germline assignment: CDR1 ENHRY and CDR2 SYGVKD. CDR3 size: 13 residues.

The chain links TRBV4-2 to TRBJ2-7, with D maybe TRBD2 (6 bases). Germline CDR1 reads LGHNA; CDR2 reads YNFKEQ. The CDR3 has 15 amino acids. The V and J ends lost 1 base and 1 base respectively, with 11 bases between them. CDR3 DNA sequence: TGTGCCAGCAGCCAAGGGGGCGGGACTTCCTACGAGCAGTACTTC. Protein product: CASSQGGGTSYEQYF.

The chain joins TRBV2 to TRBJ1-1; TRBD1 might be the D (5 bases). The CDR3 spans 14 residues. V dropped 4 bases and J dropped 4 bases, with 13 bases sitting between them. CDR1 and CDR2 (germline): SNHLY, FYNNEI. The CDR3 loop is CASSVSGEGTEAFF. For the CDR3, the DNA is TGTGCCAGCAGTGTGTCGGGGGAAGGCACTGAAGCTTTCTTT.

This clone was found once. The V call is TRBV12-5, the J call TRBJ2-6, with TRBD2 matching over 7 bases. There are 19 residues in the CDR3. Unmatched junction bases numbered 17, after V lost 5 bases and J lost 4 bases. CDR1 and CDR2 from the germline V gene are LGHNT and FRNRAP. CDR3 in amino acids: CASGHPPGGTWEGANVLTF. The CDR3 nucleotides are TGTGCTAGTGGTCACCCTCCGGGGGGAACTTGGGAAGGGGCCAACGTCCTGACTTTC.

This clone appeared a few times. V gene TRBV10-2 combines with J gene TRBJ1-6, with a tentative D call TRBD1 (6 bases). Germline lookup yields CDR1 WSHSY and CDR2 SAAADI. The length of the CDR3 is 17 residues. V was clipped by 3 bases and J by 3 bases, with 15 bases between them. The DNA for the CDR3 is TGCGCCAGCAGTGATCCCCCAGGGGCGAGCTATAATTCACCCCTCCACTTT. Its protein is CASSDPPGASYNSPLHF.

This clone has at least ten counts. V usage is TRBV5-4 and J usage is TRBJ1-2; D is uncertain. Trimming pared 4 bases from V and 0 bases from J, leaving 13 bases between. The V gene's germline CDR1 is SGHNT and CDR2 YYREEE (reference sequence). This CDR3 spans 15 amino acids. CDR3 amino acids: CASSRQKLANYGYTF. CDR3 in DNA: TGTGCCAGCAGCCGACAAAAACTAGCTAACTATGGCTACACCTTC.

This rearrangement joins TRBV2 to TRBJ1-6; 12 nucleotides align to TRBD1. CDR1 is SNHLY and CDR2 is FYNNEI in the germline V gene. The trim removed 8 bases at V and 7 bases at J, leaving 3 bases unmatched. The CDR3 runs 14 residues. CDR3 loop: CASGDRGQNSPLHF. The CDR3 DNA sequence: TGTGCCAGCGGGGACAGGGGGCAGAATTCACCCCTCCACTTT.

The chain joins TRBV7-3 to TRBJ2-5, with 7 nucleotides matching TRBD2. J lost 0 bases, V lost 8 bases, and 9 bases had no gene match. Germline V gene lookup returns CDR1 SGHTA and CDR2 FQGTGA. CDR3 size: 15 residues. The CDR3, as DNA: TGTGCCAGCGGGATGGGGGGGACTTACCAAGAGACCCAGTACTTC. This gives the protein CASGMGGTYQETQYF.

The genes are TRBV11-1 and TRBJ2-7; 13 nucleotides agree with TRBD2. Germline assignment: CDR1 SGHAT and CDR2 FQDESV (reference sequence). The CDR3 has 15 residues. Unmatched junction bases numbered 3, after V lost 5 bases and J lost 2 bases. The CDR3 reads CASSRLAGGTYEQYF. The DNA for the CDR3 is TGTGCCAGCAGCCGACTAGCGGGGGGAACCTACGAGCAGTACTTC.

This clone showed up just a few times. The chain joins TRBV28 to TRBJ1-6; D is unresolved. This CDR3 comprises 16 residues. In germline, CDR1 is MDHEN, CDR2 SYDVKM. Deletions cut 6 bases from V and 0 bases from J, with 12 bases between. The CDR3 sequence: CASREKESSYNSPLHF. CDR3 DNA: TGTGCCAGCAGGGAAAAGGAGAGCTCCTATAATTCACCCCTCCACTTT.

This chain uses TRBV15 with TRBJ2-3; 13 nucleotides line up with TRBD2. V gave up 10 bases and J gave up 7 bases; unmatched junction bases: 11. The CDR3 length is 15 residues. Looked up from germline, CDR1 is LNHNV and CDR2 is YYDKDF (reference sequence). The CDR3, as DNA: TGTGCCATCGGAAAGACTAGCGGGGGGAGGCATACGCAGTATTTT. Its translation is CAIGKTSGGRHTQYF.

This clone appeared a few times. The chain links TRBV29-1 to TRBJ2-5; TRBD2 matches at 9 bases. Germline CDR1 is SQVTM and CDR2 is ANQGSEA. CDR3 length: 14 residues. Trimming cost V 5 bases and J 5 bases; bases outside gene matches: 9. The CDR3 reads CSVQLAGLRETQYF. The CDR3 DNA reads TGCAGCGTTCAACTAGCGGGCCTTCGGGAGACCCAGTACTTC.

This clone appeared once. The chain joins TRBV9 to TRBJ2-3, with unresolved D. The CDR3 has 12 residues. The V and J ends lost 1 base and 3 bases respectively, with 3 bases between them. In germline, CDR1 is SGDLS, CDR2 YYNGEE. DNA for the CDR3: TGTGCCAGCAGCGTATCAACAGATACGCAGTATTTT. Protein: CASSVSTDTQYF.

This clone has just a few counts. This chain links TRBV2 with TRBJ1-2; no clear D gene. V was clipped by 1 base and J by 6 bases, with 9 bases between them. Germline CDR1 is SNHLY and CDR2 is FYNNEI. CDR3 length: 13 residues. The CDR3 DNA sequence: TGTGCCAGCAGTGAAGACGGAGGAGATGGCTACACCTTC. Its protein product is CASSEDGGDGYTF.